A selection of T cell receptor beta chains follows, all from one sample in a study of T cell repertoires in cytomegalovirus infection. TCRdb analysed the reads with MiXCR anew, one entry per CDR3 protein. This sample yields some 920,000 distinct CDR3 sequences, of which 31% are seen a single time; roughly 12% belongs to the top ten. No antigen is known for these receptors. The sequencing used cultured CD8+ T cells from PBMCs, collected from culture after CMV antigen stimulation. Receptors were obtained from a human donor in good health (CMV status not recorded). Some clones in this sample may be carry-over from other donors' samples. The CDR3 runs from the conserved cysteine through the conserved F or W. The listing skips clone size in some rows; elsewhere it reads once, few, many or a size class.

v_call	j_call	clone_size	cdr3_aa
TRBV27	TRBJ2-6	-	CASLGRIHSGANVLTF
TRBV12-5	TRBJ2-2	-	CASILSGTSELATGELFF
TRBV7-9	TRBJ2-5	few	CASSLPGAAPETQYF
TRBV7-9	TRBJ1-1	-	CASSRDRTGNTEAFF
TRBV6-4	TRBJ2-1	-	CASSELLAGESSYNEQFF
TRBV6-8	TRBJ1-3	few	CASSYRENGNTIYF
TRBV7-9	TRBJ2-3	many	CASSSLLAGPDTQYF
TRBV12-3/TRBV12-4	TRBJ2-7	-	CANSRADRTYEQYF
TRBV6-2/TRBV6-3	TRBJ1-2	few	CASSSQASGVGDYGYTF
TRBV4-3	TRBJ1-5	-	CASSQDKGDNQPQHF
TRBV29-1	TRBJ2-1	-	CSVPALGDNEQFF
TRBV7-9	TRBJ1-2	many	CASSLGQSYGYTF